A selection of T cell receptor beta chains follows, all from one sample in a study of cytomegalovirus exposure and HLA in healthy donors. Sequenced by immunoSEQ multiplex PCR; TCRdb stores in-frame clones only, minus some. This sample carries around 160,000 clones, about three quarters of them seen once, and the ten largest clones take over 12%. Sequenced sample: PBMCs. The receptors shown here come from a man over 45 in good health and CMV-seropositive. CDR3s include the opening cysteine and the closing phenylalanine or tryptophan. Each record gives: D gene, V gene, J gene, clone size, CDR3 protein, CDR3 DNA. A D gene is named only where the DNA matches it firmly. Rows give clone size only sometimes, using once, few, many, or a class for an expanded clone.

TRBD1,TRBV10-3,TRBJ2-7,few,CATGQGEIYEQYF,TGTGCCACAGGACAGGGGGAAATCTACGAGCAGTACTTC
TRBD1,TRBV19,TRBJ1-1,-,CASSTGTDWNTEAFF,TGTGCCAGTAGTACCGGGACAGACTGGAACACTGAAGCTTTCTTT
TRBD1,TRBV18,TRBJ1-1,-,CASSPKQGASTEAFF,TGTGCCAGCTCACCAAAACAGGGGGCAAGCACTGAAGCTTTCTTT
-,TRBV2,TRBJ1-6,-,CASTPRDKNSPLHF,TGTGCCAGCACTCCCCGGGACAAAAATTCACCCCTCCACTTT
TRBD2,TRBV5-1,TRBJ2-5,-,CASSLEGAGGKETQYF,TGCGCCAGCAGCTTGGAAGGGGCGGGGGGGAAAGAGACCCAGTACTTC
-,TRBV6-5,TRBJ1-2,-,CASSLDRTGYTF,TGTGCCAGCAGTCTCGACAGGACAGGCTACACCTTC
TRBD1,TRBV10-1,TRBJ1-5,few,CASSSGGNNQPQHF,TGCGCCAGCTCCTCAGGGGGTAACAATCAGCCCCAGCATTTT
-,TRBV11-1,TRBJ2-7,few,CASSLLGTSSSYEQYF,TGTGCCAGCAGCCTACTAGGGACTTCCAGCTCCTACGAGCAGTACTTC
-,TRBV14,TRBJ2-2,-,CASSQLDRNTGELFF,TGTGCCAGCAGCCAACTGGACAGGAACACCGGGGAGCTGTTTTTT
TRBD1,TRBV18,TRBJ1-5,-,CASSPRDRENQPQHF,TGTGCCAGCTCGCCGAGGGACAGGGAGAATCAGCCCCAGCATTTT
-,TRBV2,TRBJ1-1,few,CASSEARVSGAEAFF,TGTGCCAGCAGTGAAGCGCGGGTAAGTGGCGCTGAAGCTTTCTTT
-,TRBV19,TRBJ1-2,-,CASSPGTIHGYTF,TGTGCCAGTAGTCCCGGGACAATCCATGGCTACACCTTC
-,TRBV5-4,TRBJ1-5,-,CASSSGGSNQPQHF,TGTGCCAGCAGCTCGGGGGGATCGAATCAGCCCCAGCATTTT
-,TRBV6-6,TRBJ1-3,-,CASSPYSGNTIYF,TGTGCCAGCAGTCCCTACTCTGGAAACACCATATATTTT
TRBD2,TRBV13,TRBJ2-5,-,CASSLGRGTSGGKTQYF,TGTGCCAGCAGCTTAGGGCGAGGGACTAGCGGGGGGAAGACCCAGTACTTC
-,TRBV18,TRBJ1-2,once,CASSESQTDNYGYTF,TGTGCCAGCTCGGAAAGCCAGACAGACAACTATGGCTACACCTTC
-,TRBV10-2,TRBJ1-1,once,CASSEMGGNTEAFF,TGCGCCAGCAGTGAAATGGGGGGGAACACTGAAGCTTTCTTT
TRBD2,TRBV11-1,TRBJ2-1,-,CATTSPGLTYNEQFF,TGTGCCACTACCAGCCCGGGACTAACCTACAATGAGCAGTTCTTC
-,TRBV2,TRBJ1-2,-,CASSDRTVTNYGYTF,TGTGCCAGCAGTGACCGGACAGTTACTAACTATGGCTACACCTTC
TRBD2,TRBV4-1,TRBJ2-2,once,CASSQEPQRGWNTGELFF,TGCGCCAGCAGCCAAGAGCCCCAGCGGGGGTGGAACACCGGGGAGCTGTTTTTT